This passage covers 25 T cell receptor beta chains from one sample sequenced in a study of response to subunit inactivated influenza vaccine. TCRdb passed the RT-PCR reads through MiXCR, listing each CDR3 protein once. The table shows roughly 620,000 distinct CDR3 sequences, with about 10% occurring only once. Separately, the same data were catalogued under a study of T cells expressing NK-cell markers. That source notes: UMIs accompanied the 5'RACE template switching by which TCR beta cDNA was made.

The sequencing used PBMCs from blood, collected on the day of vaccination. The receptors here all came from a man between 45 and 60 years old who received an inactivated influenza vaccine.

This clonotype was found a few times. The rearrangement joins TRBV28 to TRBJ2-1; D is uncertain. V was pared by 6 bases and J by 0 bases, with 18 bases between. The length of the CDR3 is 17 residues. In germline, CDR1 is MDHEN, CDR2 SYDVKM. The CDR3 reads CASSQTRYGPSYNEQFF. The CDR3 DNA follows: TGTGCCAGCAGCCAGACTCGGTACGGACCCTCCTACAATGAGCAGTTCTTC.

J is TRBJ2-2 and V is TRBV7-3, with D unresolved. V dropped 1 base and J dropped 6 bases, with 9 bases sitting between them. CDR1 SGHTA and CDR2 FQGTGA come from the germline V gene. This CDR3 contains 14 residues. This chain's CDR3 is CASSLIHLAGELFF. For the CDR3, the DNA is TGTGCCAGCAGCTTAATTCACCTCGCCGGGGAGCTGTTTTTT.

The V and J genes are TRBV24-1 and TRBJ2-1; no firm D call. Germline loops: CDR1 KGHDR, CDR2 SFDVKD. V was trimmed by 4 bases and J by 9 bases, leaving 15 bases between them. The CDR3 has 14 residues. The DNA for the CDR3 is TGTGCCACCAGTGAGACCTCGAAAGTGGGTGAGCAGTTCTTC. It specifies CATSETSKVGEQFF.

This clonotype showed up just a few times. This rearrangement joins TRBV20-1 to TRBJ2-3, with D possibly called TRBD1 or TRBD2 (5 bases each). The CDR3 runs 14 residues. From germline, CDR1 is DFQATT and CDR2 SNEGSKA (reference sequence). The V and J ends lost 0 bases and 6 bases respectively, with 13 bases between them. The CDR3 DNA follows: TGCAGTGCTAGAGATCTAGCTAGGGGCGATACGCAGTATTTT. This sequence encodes CSARDLARGDTQYF.

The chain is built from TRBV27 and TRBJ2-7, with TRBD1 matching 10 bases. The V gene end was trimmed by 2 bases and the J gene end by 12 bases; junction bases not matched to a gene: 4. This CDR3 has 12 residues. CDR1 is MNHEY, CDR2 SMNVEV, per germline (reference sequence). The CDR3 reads CASSLPGQGMYF. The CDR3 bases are TGTGCCAGCAGTTTACCGGGACAGGGGATGTACTTC.

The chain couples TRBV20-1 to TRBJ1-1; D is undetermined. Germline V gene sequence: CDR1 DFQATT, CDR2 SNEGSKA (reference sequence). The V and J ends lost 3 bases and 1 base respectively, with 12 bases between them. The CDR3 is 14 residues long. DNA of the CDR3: TGCAGTGCTAGTCTTAAGGGTGCGAACACTGAAGCTTTCTTT. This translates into CSASLKGANTEAFF.

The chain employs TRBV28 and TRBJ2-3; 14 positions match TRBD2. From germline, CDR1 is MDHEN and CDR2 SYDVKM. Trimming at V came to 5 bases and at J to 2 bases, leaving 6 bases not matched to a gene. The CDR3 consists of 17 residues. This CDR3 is CASSNRGLAGVTDTQYF. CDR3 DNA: TGTGCCAGCAGTAATAGGGGACTAGCGGGAGTCACAGATACGCAGTATTTT.

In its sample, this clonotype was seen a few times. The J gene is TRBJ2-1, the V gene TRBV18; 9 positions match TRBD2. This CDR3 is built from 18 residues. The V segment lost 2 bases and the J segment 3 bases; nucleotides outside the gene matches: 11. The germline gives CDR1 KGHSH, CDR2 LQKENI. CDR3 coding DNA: TGTGCCAGCTCACCATATACGAGCGGGGGGCCGAACTACAATGAGCAGTTCTTC. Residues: CASSPYTSGGPNYNEQFF.

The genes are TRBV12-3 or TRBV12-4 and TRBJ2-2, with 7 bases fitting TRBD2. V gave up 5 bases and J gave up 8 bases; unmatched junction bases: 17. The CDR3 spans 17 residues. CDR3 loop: CASSSGVGGGLSGELFF. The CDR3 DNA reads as TGTGCCAGCAGTAGCGGTGTAGGCGGGGGTTTATCTGGGGAGCTGTTTTTT.

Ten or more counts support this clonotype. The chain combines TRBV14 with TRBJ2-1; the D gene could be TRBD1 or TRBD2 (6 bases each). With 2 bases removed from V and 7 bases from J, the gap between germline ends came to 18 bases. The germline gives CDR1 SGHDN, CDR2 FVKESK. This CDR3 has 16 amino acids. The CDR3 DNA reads TGTGCCAGCAGCCAACTGGGGGGCCCAACACTAAATGAGCAGTTCTTC. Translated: CASSQLGGPTLNEQFF.

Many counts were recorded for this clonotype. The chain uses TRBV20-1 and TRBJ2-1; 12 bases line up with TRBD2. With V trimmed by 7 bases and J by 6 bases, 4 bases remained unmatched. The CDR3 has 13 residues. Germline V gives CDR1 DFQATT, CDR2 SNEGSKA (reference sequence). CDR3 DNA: TGCAGTGGGCCGGGACTAGCGGGCAATGAGCAGTTCTTC. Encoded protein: CSGPGLAGNEQFF.

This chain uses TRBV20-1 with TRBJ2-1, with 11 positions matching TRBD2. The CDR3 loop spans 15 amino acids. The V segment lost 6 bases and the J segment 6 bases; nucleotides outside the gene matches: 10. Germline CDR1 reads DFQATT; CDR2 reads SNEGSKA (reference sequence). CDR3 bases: TGCAGTGCGCTATTACTAGCGGGAGTTTCCAATGAGCAGTTCTTC. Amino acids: CSALLLAGVSNEQFF.

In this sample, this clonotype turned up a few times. The CDR3 nucleotides are TGTGCCAGCAGCTTCGGACTAGCGGCCCATTATGAGCAGTTCTTC. Translated: CASSFGLAAHYEQFF. The chain uses TRBV7-9 and TRBJ2-1; 10 bases match TRBD2. The CDR3 is made up of 15 amino acids. Per the germline V gene, CDR1 is SEHNR and CDR2 is FQNEAQ (reference sequence). After removal of 3 bases from V and 8 bases from J, the junction contained 7 bases not matched to a gene.

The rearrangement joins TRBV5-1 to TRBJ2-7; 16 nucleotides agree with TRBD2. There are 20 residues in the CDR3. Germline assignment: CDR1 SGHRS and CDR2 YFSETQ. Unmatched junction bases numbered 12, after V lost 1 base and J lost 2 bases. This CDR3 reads CASSLLPPGLAGGRAYEQYF. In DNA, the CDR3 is TGCGCCAGCAGCTTGTTGCCCCCGGGACTAGCGGGGGGGCGTGCCTACGAGCAGTACTTC.

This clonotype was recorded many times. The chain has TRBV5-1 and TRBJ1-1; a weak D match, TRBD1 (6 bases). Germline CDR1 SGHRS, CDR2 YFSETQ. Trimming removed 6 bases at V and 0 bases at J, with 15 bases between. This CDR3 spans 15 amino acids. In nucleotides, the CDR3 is TGCGCCAGCAACCCGGGGGGCGGACTGAACACTGAAGCTTTCTTT. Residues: CASNPGGGLNTEAFF.

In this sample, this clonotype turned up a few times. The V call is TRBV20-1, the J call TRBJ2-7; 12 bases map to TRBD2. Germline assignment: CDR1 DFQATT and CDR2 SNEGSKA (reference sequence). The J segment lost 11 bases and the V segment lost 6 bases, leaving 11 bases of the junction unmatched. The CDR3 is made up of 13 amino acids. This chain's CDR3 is CSAPRLAGDLEYF. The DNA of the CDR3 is TGCAGTGCGCCTAGACTAGCGGGGGACCTTGAGTACTTC.

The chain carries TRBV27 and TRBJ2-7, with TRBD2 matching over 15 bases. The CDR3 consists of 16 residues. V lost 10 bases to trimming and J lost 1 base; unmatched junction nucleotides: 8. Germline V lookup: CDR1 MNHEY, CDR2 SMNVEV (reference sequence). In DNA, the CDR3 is TGTGCCACCTCGGGACTAGCGGGAGGTCGGTCCTACGAGCAGTACTTC. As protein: CATSGLAGGRSYEQYF.

The chain's CDR3 is CSARGLAGRSYEQYF. For the CDR3, the DNA is TGCAGTGCTAGAGGACTAGCGGGGCGGTCCTACGAGCAGTACTTC. The chain is built from TRBV20-1 and TRBJ2-7, with TRBD2 matching over 11 bases. Looked up from germline, CDR1 is DFQATT and CDR2 is SNEGSKA (reference sequence). J lost 1 base, V lost 1 base, and 3 bases had no gene match. The CDR3 contains 15 residues.

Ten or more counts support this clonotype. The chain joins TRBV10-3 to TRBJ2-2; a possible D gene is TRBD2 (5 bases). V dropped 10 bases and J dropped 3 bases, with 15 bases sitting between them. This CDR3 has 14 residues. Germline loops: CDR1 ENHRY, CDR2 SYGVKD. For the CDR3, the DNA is TGTGCCACGCGGACTTCAAGGGACACCGGGGAGCTGTTTTTT. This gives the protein CATRTSRDTGELFF.

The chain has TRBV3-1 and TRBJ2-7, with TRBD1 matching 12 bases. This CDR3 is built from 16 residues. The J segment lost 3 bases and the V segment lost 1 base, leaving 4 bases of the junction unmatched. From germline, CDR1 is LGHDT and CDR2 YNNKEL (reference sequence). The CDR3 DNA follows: TGTGCCAGCAGCCAAGTCGGGACAGGGGGCTACTACGAGCAGTACTTC. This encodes CASSQVGTGGYYEQYF.

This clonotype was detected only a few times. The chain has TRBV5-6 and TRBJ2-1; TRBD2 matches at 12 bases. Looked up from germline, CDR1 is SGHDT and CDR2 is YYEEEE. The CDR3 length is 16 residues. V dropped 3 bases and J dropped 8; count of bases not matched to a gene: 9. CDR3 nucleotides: TGTGCCAGCAGCTCCGACCTGACTAGCGGGAGAGATGAGCAGTTCTTC. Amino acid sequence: CASSSDLTSGRDEQFF.

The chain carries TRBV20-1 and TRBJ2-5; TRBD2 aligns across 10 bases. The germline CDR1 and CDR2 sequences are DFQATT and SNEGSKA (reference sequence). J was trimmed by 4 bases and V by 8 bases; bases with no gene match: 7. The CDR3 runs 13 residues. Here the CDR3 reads CSSHIAGGETQYF. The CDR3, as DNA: TGCAGTTCACATATAGCGGGGGGAGAGACCCAGTACTTC.

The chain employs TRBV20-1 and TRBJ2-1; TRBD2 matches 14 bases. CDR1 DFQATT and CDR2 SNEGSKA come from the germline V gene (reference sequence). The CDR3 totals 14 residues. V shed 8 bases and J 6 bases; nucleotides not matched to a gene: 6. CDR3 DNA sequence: TGCAGTCCTCGGACTAGCGGGGGGCCCAATGAGCAGTTCTTC. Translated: CSPRTSGGPNEQFF.

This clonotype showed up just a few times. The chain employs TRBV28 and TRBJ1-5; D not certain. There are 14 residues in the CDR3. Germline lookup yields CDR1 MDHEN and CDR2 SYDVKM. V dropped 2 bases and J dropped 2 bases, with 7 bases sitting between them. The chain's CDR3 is CASSLELGNQPQHF. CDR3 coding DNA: TGTGCCAGCAGTTTAGAGTTGGGCAATCAGCCCCAGCATTTT.

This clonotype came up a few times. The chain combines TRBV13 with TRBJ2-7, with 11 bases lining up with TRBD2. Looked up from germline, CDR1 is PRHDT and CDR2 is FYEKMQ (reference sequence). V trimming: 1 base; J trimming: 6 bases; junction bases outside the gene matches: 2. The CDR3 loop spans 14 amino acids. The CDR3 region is CASSLVTSGGEQYF. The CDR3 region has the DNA TGTGCCAGCAGCTTAGTTACTAGCGGGGGCGAGCAGTACTTC.